A single sample is the source of the 13 T cell receptor beta chains below, sequenced in a study of post-analysis software for immune sequencing data. These TCRs' antigens remain unknown. Tagging with unique molecular identifiers was a feature of the TCR beta cDNA libraries. From the PCR reads, TCRdb called clonotypes with MiXCR, one entry per CDR3 protein. The table lists about 770,000 distinct CDR3 sequences, 46% of them singletons, with roughly 4.5% in the top ten. Whole-study results and caveats: TRBV5-6, TRBV5-1 and TRBV20-1 were among a handful of TRBV segments more frequent in patients than controls.

The source material was blood. The receptors here all came from a girl aged 10-17 years with multiple sclerosis.

This clonotype occurred a few times. The chain joins TRBV5-1 to TRBJ2-7, with 9 bases matching TRBD1. Per germline, CDR1 SGHRS and CDR2 YFSETQ. After removal of 1 base from V and 2 bases from J, the junction contained 7 bases not matched to a gene. The length of the CDR3 is 16 residues. The CDR3 reads CASSLPRDRETYEQYF. CDR3 nucleotide sequence: TGCGCCAGCAGCTTGCCCCGGGACAGGGAGACCTACGAGCAGTACTTC.

The genes are TRBV7-8 and TRBJ2-5; 7 nucleotides agree with TRBD1. J lost 3 bases, V lost 1 base, and 2 bases had no gene match. This CDR3 comprises 14 residues. The V gene's germline CDR1 is SGHVS and CDR2 FQNEAQ. In DNA form, the CDR3 reads TGTGCCAGCAGCTTAGGACAGGGCAAAGAGACCCAGTACTTC. As protein: CASSLGQGKETQYF.

V is TRBV20-1 and J is TRBJ2-5, with 10 bases aligning to TRBD2. V was clipped by 6 bases and J by 11 bases; unmatched bases: 12. Germline V CDR1 and CDR2: DFQATT, SNEGSKA (reference sequence). The CDR3 totals 13 residues. The CDR3 nucleotides are TGCAGTGCCTATAGCGGGAGGTCCTTAGAGCAGTACTTC. It translates to CSAYSGRSLEQYF.

The chain combines TRBV7-8 with TRBJ2-7; 7 nucleotides line up with TRBD2. This CDR3 has 14 residues. With 5 bases clipped from V and 5 bases from J, the junction kept 9 bases outside the gene matches. Germline V gives CDR1 SGHVS, CDR2 FQNEAQ. The DNA of the CDR3 is TGTGCCAGCAGCCCTGGGACTACCAGCGACGAGCAGTACTTC. It is translated as CASSPGTTSDEQYF.

Regarding this clonotype: This is likely a read error, given that the CDR3 carries no conserved phenylalanine or tryptophan at its end. This chain links TRBV12-3 or TRBV12-4 with TRBJ2-7; perhaps TRBD1 as D (6 bases). The CDR3 has 14 amino acids. V was cut by 6 bases and J by 0 bases, with 12 bases left in between. For the CDR3, the DNA is TGTGCCAGCAGCCCACAGGGTTACTCCTACGAGCAGTACTGC. This encodes CASSPQGYSYEQYC.

This clonotype was seen only a few times. The chain is built from TRBV20-1 and TRBJ2-3; maybe TRBD2 (6 bases). With 1 base removed from V and 1 base from J, the gap between germline ends came to 9 bases. The CDR3 extends over 14 amino acids. The germline gives CDR1 DFQATT, CDR2 SNEGSKA (reference sequence). The CDR3 protein is CSARVASGTDTQYF. The CDR3 bases are TGCAGTGCTAGAGTGGCTAGCGGCACAGATACGCAGTATTTT.

The chain is built from TRBV20-1 and TRBJ2-1; no firm D call. Trimming removed 5 bases at V and 12 bases at J, with 11 bases between. This CDR3 is 10 amino acids long. The germline gives CDR1 DFQATT, CDR2 SNEGSKA (reference sequence). Here the CDR3 reads CSAGDAAQFF. For the CDR3, the DNA is TGCAGTGCTGGTGACGCGGCGCAGTTCTTC.

This clonotype was detected only a few times. The V gene is TRBV12-3 or TRBV12-4, the J gene TRBJ1-5, with D possibly matching TRBD1 (6 bases). Trimming pared 1 base from V and 6 bases from J, leaving 19 bases between. The CDR3 length is 17 residues. CDR3 sequence (DNA): TGTGCCAGCAGTTTAGTGGGGGCAGGGGTTATCGCTCAGCCCCAGCATTTT. Translated: CASSLVGAGVIAQPQHF.

This chain joins TRBV27 and TRBJ1-1; TRBD1 might be the D (6 bases). V lost 2 bases and J lost 7, with 11 bases in between. Germline assignment: CDR1 MNHEY and CDR2 SMNVEV (reference sequence). The CDR3 has 13 amino acids. Here the CDR3 DNA reads TGTGCCAGCAGTTTACAGGGGAAAAGTGAAGCTTTCTTT. The encoded protein is CASSLQGKSEAFF.

The rearrangement links TRBV29-1 to TRBJ2-1; TRBD2 matches 7 bases. This CDR3 comprises 10 residues. Losses at the gene ends were 7 bases for V and 8 bases for J; bases not matched to a gene: 2. In germline, CDR1 is SQVTM, CDR2 ANQGSEA. The CDR3 here is CSAREYEQFF. CDR3 DNA sequence: TGCAGCGCGCGGGAGTATGAGCAGTTCTTC.

This clonotype was seen a handful of times. J is TRBJ2-3 and V is TRBV29-1; 9 bases are a match to TRBD1. The CDR3 runs to 20 residues. After removal of 6 bases from V and 2 bases from J, the junction contained 24 bases not matched to a gene. CDR1 SQVTM and CDR2 ANQGSEA come from the germline V gene. The CDR3 DNA sequence: TGCAGCGTCCTCCCCCTCGGGACGGGACAGGGTACAGACCTCACAGATACGCAGTATTTT. It codes for CSVLPLGTGQGTDLTDTQYF.

The genes are TRBV20-1 and TRBJ2-1; TRBD2 matches at 11 bases. The CDR3 totals 14 residues. Germline V gene sequence: CDR1 DFQATT, CDR2 SNEGSKA (reference sequence). V was pared by 0 bases and J by 7 bases, with 2 bases of the junction left unmatched. The CDR3 bases are TGCAGTGCTAGAGACTGGACTAGCGGGAATGAGCAGTTCTTC. Translated: CSARDWTSGNEQFF.

The table lists this clonotype with a few counts. The CDR3 DNA reads TGTGCCAGCAGTACCCGGGGACTTTCGACAGATACGCAGTATTTT. As protein: CASSTRGLSTDTQYF. The chain is built from TRBV9 and TRBJ2-3, with D possibly TRBD2 on 6 matching bases. Germline-derived CDR1 and CDR2 are SGDLS and YYNGEE. The CDR3 sequence is 15 residues long. V shed 5 bases and J shed 3 bases, with 16 bases lying between them.